The rows below give T cell receptor beta chains drawn from one sample of a study of cytomegalovirus exposure and HLA in healthy donors. Repertoires were generated with immunoSEQ multiplex PCR, while TCRdb's copy carries only in-frame clones and drops some. The sample holds about 240,000 clones, about 80% seen once. Input material: PBMCs. Every receptor here comes from an older woman in good health and CMV-seropositive. Each CDR3 is given with its conserved first and last residue. A D gene is named only where the DNA matches it firmly. Clone size is not always given. Where it is, it says once, few, many or a class for expanded clones.

D gene	J gene	clone size	V gene	CDR3 DNA	CDR3 protein
-	TRBJ2-5	-	TRBV7-7	TGTGCTAGCAGCTTACGTCGAGACCAAGAGACCCAGTACTTC	CASSLRRDQETQYF
TRBD1	TRBJ2-7	-	TRBV18	TGTGCCAGCTCAGCCGGGACAGGTACCTACGAGCAGTACTTC	CASSAGTGTYEQYF
TRBD2	TRBJ2-2	-	TRBV7-2	TGTGCCAGCAGCTATCGAGGGTCAGGGACTAGCGGGAGATCCGGGGAGCTGTTTTTT	CASSYRGSGTSGRSGELFF
TRBD2	TRBJ2-5	-	TRBV5-6	TGTGCCAGCAGCTCACTTACTAGCGGGAGGGCCGTGGGTGAGACCCAGTACTTC	CASSSLTSGRAVGETQYF
-	TRBJ2-7	once	TRBV21-1	TGTGCCAGCAGCAAGGAGTGGGTGGACGAGCAGTACTTC	CASSKEWVDEQYF
-	TRBJ1-3	-	TRBV5-1	TGCGCCAGCAGCTTGGGAGGGAACTCTGGAAACACCATATATTTT	CASSLGGNSGNTIYF
-	TRBJ2-7	once	TRBV29-1	TGCAGCGTTGTTCGTCCCCCGCACTACGAGCAGTACTTC	CSVVRPPHYEQYF
-	TRBJ2-1	few	TRBV7-9	TGTGCCAGCAGCTTGAGTGAGCAGTTCTTC	CASSLSEQFF
TRBD1	TRBJ1-2	-	TRBV18	TGTGCCAGCTCACCACCGGGGACAGAGATTTATGGCTACACCTTC	CASSPPGTEIYGYTF
-	TRBJ2-1	-	TRBV19	TGTGCCAGTAGTACTAGCGCCGACTCCTACAATGAGCAGTTCTTC	CASSTSADSYNEQFF
-	TRBJ2-3	few	TRBV6-4	TGTGCCAGCAGTTCAACAGGGTCAAGGACAGATACGCAGTATTTT	CASSSTGSRTDTQYF